This T cell receptor (beta chain) was sequenced during a study of T cell repertoires in cytomegalovirus infection. For the study at large: Public TCR beta signature analysis indicated the presence of both CMV infection and matching HLA type. Study conclusions and caveats: Carriage of CMV together with the relevant HLA was identifiable through cumulative public TCR beta family frequency. HLA-C-restricted CMV-specific TCR beta clonotypes prevailed in the ex vivo response.

The germline V gene encodes CDR1 SGHVS and CDR2 FQNEAQ. This CDR3 has 16 residues. V shed 5 bases and J shed 0 bases, with 16 bases lying between them. This clonotype was counted ten times or more. Its target is unknown. TCRdb redid the calling of the reads with MiXCR, one entry per CDR3 protein. The repertoire has around 350,000 distinct CDR3 sequences, about a sixth of them found once; the top ten carry 8.7%. The receptor was isolated from a human donor in good health (CMV status not recorded). Some clones in this sample may be carry-over from other donors' samples. Sequenced material: PBMCs. V gene TRBV7-8 combines with J gene TRBJ1-2, with D tentatively TRBD1 (5 bases). The CDR3 DNA reads TGTGCCAGCAGCACCAACAGGCTGACAGCTAACTATGGCTACACCTTC. Translating gives CASSTNRLTANYGYTF.